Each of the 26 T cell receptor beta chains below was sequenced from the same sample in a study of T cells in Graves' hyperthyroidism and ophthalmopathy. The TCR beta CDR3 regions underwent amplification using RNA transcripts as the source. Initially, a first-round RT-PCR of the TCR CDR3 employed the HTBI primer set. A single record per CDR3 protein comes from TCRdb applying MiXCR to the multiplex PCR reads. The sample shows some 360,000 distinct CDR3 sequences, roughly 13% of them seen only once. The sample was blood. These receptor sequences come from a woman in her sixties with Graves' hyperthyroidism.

This chain's CDR3 is CASHYGESTDTQYF. The CDR3 bases are TGTGCCAGCCATTATGGCGAGAGCACAGATACGCAGTATTTT. The V and J genes are TRBV11-3 and TRBJ2-3, with no clear D. Germline V gene data show CDR1 as SGHNT and CDR2 as YENEEA. The CDR3 spans 14 residues. The V and J ends lost 8 bases and 0 bases respectively, with 12 bases between them. Based on the CDR3 plus reference TRBV11-3 and TRBJ2-3, the full variable domain is EAGVVQSPRYKIIEKKQPVAFWCNPISGHNTLYWYLQNLGQGPELLIRYENEEAVDDSQLPKDRFSAERLKGVDSTLKIQPAELGDSAVYLCASHYGESTDTQYFGPGTRLTVL.

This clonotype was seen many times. In DNA form, the CDR3 reads TGTGCCAGTAGTAAAGGGGCGGTTAGCGGGAGTTACGAGCAGTACTTC. It specifies CASSKGAVSGSYEQYF. The rearrangement joins TRBV19 to TRBJ2-7; TRBD2 agrees at 9 bases. V shed 4 bases and J 4 bases; nucleotides not matched to a gene: 11. CDR1 and CDR2 from the germline V gene are LNHDA and SQIVND (reference sequence). The CDR3 is made up of 16 amino acids.

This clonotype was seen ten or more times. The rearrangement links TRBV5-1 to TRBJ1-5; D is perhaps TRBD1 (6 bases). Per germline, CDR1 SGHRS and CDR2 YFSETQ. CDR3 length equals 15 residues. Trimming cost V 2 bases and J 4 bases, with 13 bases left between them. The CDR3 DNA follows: TGCGCCAGCAGCTTTTCCGGGGGCGCGAATCAGCCCCAGCATTTT. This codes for CASSFSGGANQPQHF.

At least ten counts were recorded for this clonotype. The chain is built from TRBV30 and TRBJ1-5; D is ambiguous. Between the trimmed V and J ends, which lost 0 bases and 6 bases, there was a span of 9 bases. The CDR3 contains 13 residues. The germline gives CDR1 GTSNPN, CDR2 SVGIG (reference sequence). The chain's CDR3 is CAWSVRSGQPQHF. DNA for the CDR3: TGTGCCTGGAGTGTACGCAGTGGTCAGCCCCAGCATTTT.

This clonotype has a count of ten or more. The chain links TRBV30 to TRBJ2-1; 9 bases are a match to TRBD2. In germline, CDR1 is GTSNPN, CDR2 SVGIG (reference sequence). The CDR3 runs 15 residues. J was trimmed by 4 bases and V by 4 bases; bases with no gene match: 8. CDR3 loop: CAWTPPGLAYNEQFF. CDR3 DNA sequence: TGTGCCTGGACCCCTCCGGGACTAGCTTACAATGAGCAGTTCTTC.

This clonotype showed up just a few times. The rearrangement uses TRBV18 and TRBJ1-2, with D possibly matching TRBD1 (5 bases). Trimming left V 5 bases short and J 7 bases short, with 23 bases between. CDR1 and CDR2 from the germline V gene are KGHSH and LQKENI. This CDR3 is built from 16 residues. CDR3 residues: CASSWAQGEREGGYTF. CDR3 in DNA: TGTGCCAGCTCATGGGCGCAGGGAGAACGGGAAGGTGGCTACACCTTC.

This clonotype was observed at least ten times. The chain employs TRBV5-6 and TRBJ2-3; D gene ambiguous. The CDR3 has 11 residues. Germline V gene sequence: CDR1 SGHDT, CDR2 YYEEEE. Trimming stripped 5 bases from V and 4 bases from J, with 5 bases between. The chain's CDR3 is CASSRSDTQYF. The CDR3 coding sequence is TGTGCCAGCAGTCGCTCAGATACGCAGTATTTT.

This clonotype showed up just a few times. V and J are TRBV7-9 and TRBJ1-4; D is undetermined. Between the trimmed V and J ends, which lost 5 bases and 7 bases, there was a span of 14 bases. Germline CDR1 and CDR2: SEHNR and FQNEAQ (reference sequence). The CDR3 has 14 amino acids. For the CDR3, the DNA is TGTGCCAGCAGCCGCGACGGGGATGGTGAAAAACTGTTTTTT. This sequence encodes CASSRDGDGEKLFF.

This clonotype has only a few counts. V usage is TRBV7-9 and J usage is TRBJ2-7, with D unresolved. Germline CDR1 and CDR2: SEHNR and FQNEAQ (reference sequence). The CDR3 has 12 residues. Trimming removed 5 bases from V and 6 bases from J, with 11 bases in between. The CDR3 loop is CASSPGSFEQYF. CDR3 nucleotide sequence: TGTGCCAGCAGCCCCGGATCGTTCGAGCAGTACTTC.

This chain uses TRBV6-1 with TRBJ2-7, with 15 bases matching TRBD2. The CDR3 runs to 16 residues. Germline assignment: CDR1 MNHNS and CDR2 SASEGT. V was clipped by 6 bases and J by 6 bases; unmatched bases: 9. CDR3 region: CASRGGRTSGRAEQYF. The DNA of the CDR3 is TGTGCCAGCAGGGGAGGAAGGACTAGCGGGAGGGCCGAGCAGTACTTC.

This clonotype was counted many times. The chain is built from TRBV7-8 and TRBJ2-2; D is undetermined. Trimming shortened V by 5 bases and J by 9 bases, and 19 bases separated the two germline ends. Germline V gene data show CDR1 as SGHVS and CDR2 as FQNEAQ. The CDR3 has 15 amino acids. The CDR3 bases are TGTGCCAGCAGCACCCTGAAAGGATACGACTGGGAGCTGTTTTTT. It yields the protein CASSTLKGYDWELFF.

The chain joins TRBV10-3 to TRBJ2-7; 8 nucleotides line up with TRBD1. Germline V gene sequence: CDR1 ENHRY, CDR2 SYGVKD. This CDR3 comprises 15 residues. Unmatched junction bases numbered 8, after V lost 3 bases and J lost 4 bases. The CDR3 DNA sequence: TGTGCCATCAGTGAAATCGACAGGGGTATATACGAGCAGTACTTC. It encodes CAISEIDRGIYEQYF.

The CDR3 here is CASSRPWAGLAGGSPSTDTQYF. CDR3 DNA: TGCGCCAGCAGCCGGCCGTGGGCGGGACTAGCGGGAGGCTCCCCTAGCACAGATACGCAGTATTTT. The genes are TRBV4-1 and TRBJ2-3; 15 nucleotides agree with TRBD2. Trimming cost V 4 bases and J 0 bases; bases outside gene matches: 17. Germline assignment: CDR1 MGHRA and CDR2 YSYEKL. The CDR3 contains 22 residues.

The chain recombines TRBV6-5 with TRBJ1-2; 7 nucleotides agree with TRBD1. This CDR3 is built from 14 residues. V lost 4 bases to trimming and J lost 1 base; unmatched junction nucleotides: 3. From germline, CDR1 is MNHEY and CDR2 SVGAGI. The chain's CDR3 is CASSSGQLNYGYTF. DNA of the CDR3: TGTGCCAGCAGTTCGGGACAGCTTAACTATGGCTACACCTTC.

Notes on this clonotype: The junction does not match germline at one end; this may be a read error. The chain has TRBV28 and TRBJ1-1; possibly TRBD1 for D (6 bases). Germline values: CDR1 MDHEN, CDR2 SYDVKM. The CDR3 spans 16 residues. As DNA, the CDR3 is TGTGCCAACAGTCCCGGTGGTTCATACAGGGTCGCTGAAGCTTTCTTT. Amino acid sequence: CANSPGGSYRVAEAFF.

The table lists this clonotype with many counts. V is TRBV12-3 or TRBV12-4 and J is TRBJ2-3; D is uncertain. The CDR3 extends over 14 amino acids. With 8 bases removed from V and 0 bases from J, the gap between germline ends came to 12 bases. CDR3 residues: CASSNSLSTDTQYF. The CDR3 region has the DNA TGTGCCAGCTCAAATTCTCTAAGCACAGATACGCAGTATTTT.

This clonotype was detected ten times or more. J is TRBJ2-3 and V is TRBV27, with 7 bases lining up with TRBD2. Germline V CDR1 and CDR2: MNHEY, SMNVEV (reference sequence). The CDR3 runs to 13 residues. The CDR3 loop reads CRGRWWGTDTQYF. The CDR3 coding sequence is TGTCGCGGGAGATGGTGGGGCACAGATACGCAGTATTTT.

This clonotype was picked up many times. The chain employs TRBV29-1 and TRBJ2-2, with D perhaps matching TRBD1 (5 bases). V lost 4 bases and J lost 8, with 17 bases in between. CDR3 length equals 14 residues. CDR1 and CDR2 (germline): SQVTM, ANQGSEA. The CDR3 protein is CSVVGASGLGELFF. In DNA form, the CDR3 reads TGCAGCGTTGTAGGGGCCTCTGGTCTTGGGGAGCTGTTTTTT.

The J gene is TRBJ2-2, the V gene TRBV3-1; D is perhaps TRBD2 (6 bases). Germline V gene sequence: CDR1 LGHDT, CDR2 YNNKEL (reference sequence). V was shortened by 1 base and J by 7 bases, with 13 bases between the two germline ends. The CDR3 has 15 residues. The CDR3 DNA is TGTGCCAGCAGCCAAGGGGAGGCGAGCGACGGGGAGCTGTTTTTT. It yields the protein CASSQGEASDGELFF.

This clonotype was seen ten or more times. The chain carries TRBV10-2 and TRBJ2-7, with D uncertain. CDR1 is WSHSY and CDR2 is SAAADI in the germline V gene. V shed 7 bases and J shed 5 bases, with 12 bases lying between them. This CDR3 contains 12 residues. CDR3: CASIGMRNEQYF. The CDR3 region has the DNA TGCGCCAGCATTGGGATGCGGAACGAGCAGTACTTC.

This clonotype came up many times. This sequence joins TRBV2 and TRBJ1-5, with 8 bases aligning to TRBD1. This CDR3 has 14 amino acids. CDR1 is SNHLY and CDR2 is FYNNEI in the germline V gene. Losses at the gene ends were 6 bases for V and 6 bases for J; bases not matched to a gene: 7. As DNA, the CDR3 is TGTGCCAGCAGCCGTGACAGGGGAGCTCAGCCCCAGCATTTT. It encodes CASSRDRGAQPQHF.

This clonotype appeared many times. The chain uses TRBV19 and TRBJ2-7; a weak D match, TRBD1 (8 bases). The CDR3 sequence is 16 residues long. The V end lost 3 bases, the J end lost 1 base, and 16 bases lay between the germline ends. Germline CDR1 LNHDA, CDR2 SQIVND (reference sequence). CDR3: CASSMGGTGVSYEQYF. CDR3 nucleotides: TGTGCCAGTAGTATGGGGGGGACAGGAGTTTCCTACGAGCAGTACTTC.

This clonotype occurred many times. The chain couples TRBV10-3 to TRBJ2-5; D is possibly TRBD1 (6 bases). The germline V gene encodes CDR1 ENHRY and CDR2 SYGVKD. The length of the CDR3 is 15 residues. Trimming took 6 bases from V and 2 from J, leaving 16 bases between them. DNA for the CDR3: TGTGCCATCAGCGAGGGGGACCGAGGACAAGAGACCCAGTACTTC. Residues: CAISEGDRGQETQYF.

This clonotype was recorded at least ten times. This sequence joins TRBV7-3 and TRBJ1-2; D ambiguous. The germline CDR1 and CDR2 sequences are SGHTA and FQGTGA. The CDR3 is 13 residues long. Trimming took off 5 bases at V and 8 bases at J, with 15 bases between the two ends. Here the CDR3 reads CASSPGMGMGYTF. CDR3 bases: TGTGCCAGCAGCCCGGGGATGGGGATGGGCTACACCTTC. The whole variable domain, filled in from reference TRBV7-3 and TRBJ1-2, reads GAGVSQTPSNKVTEKGKYVELRCDPISGHTALYWYRQSLGQGPEFLIYFQGTGAADDSGLPNDRFFAVRPEGSVSTLKIQRTERGDSAVYLCASSPGMGMGYTFGSGTRLTVV.

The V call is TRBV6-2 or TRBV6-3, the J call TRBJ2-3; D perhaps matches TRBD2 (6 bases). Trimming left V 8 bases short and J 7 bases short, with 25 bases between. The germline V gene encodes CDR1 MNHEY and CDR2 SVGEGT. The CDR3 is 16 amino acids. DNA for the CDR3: TGTGCCAGCTCCTACTCCGGCGGGACTTCCTTGCATACGCAGTATTTT. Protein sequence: CASSYSGGTSLHTQYF.

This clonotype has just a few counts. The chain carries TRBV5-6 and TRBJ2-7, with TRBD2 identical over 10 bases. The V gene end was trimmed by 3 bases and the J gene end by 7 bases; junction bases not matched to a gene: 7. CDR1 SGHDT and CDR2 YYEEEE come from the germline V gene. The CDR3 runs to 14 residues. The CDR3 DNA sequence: TGTGCCAGCAGCTCACCGGGACTAGCGCGAGAGCAGTACTTC. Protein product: CASSSPGLAREQYF.